This T cell receptor beta chain originates from a study of T-cell memory formation after mild COVID-19. This clonotype was counted at least ten times. Its antigen is undetermined. General study results and limits: Second-wave clones that peaked on day 37 lacked confirmed SARS-CoV-2 specificity. Mostly located in CM and EM were contracting CD4+ clones, with contracting CD8+ clones located in EMRA.

Constant-segment primers served in 5'RACE that generated TCR alpha and TCR beta cDNA libraries bearing sample barcodes and UMIs. TCRdb called the 5' RACE reads again in MiXCR, with one record for every CDR3 protein. The table includes almost 45,000 distinct CDR3 sequences, about 6.3% detected once. The CDR3 spans 14 residues. The germline V and J ends were trimmed by 0 bases and 2 bases, with 10 bases remaining between them. CDR1 is GTSNPN, CDR2 SVGIG, per germline (reference sequence). This receptor was taken from an adult who had mild COVID-19 (a few samples of this study predate the infection). Cell type and time point are not known. The V call is TRBV30, the J call TRBJ2-5; D might be TRBD1 (5 bases). Sequences were obtained from PBMCs or a T cell subset sorted from them (not recorded which). The CDR3 bases are TGTGCCTGGAGTGTAGGTGGGGCACAAGAGACCCAGTACTTC. It yields the protein CAWSVGGAQETQYF.